This TCR beta chain was obtained from a study of cytomegalovirus exposure and HLA in healthy donors. Study-wide context: An early release of data contained approximately 80 million unique TCRs, which came from HLA-typed donors. Broader study findings: Earlier analysis found most TCR beta V segments productive about 90% or about 30% of the time.

On this clone: The antigen remains unidentified.

Primers included in the PCR were 60 Vbeta and 13 Jbeta primers. Libraries were prepared by immunoSEQ multiplex PCR; TCRdb keeps only in-frame clonotypes and omits some of them. The table records 150,000 to 200,000 clones, about 12% of them present only once. Germline CDR1 is WNHNN and CDR2 is SYGVQD (reference sequence). V was pared by 6 bases and J by 2 bases, with 12 bases between. This CDR3 comprises 14 residues. J is TRBJ2-3 and V is TRBV10-1; weak D call: TRBD2 (7 bases). This TCR came from a man in his fifties or sixties in good health and CMV-seropositive. What was sequenced was PBMCs. In nucleotides, the CDR3 is TGCGCCAGCAGGAGGGGGGGCCCCACAGATACGCAGTATTTT. Its translation is CASRRGGPTDTQYF.